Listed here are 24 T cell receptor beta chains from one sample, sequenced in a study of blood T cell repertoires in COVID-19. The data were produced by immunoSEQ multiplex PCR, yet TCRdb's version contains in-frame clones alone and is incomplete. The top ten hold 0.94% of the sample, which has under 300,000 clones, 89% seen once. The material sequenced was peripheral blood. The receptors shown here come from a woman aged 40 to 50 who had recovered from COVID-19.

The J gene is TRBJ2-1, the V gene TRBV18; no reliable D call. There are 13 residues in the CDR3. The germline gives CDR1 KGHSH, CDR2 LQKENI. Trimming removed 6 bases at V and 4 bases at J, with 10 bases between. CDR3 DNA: TGTGCCAGCTCCCTTACAACGTACAATGAGCAGTTCTTC. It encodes CASSLTTYNEQFF.

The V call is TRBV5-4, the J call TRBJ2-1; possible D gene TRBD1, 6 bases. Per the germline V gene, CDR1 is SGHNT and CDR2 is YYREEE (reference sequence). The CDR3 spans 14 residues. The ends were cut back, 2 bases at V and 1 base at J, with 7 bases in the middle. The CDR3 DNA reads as TGTGCCAGCAGCTTCCAGGGGTCCTACAATGAGCAGTTCTTC. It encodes CASSFQGSYNEQFF.

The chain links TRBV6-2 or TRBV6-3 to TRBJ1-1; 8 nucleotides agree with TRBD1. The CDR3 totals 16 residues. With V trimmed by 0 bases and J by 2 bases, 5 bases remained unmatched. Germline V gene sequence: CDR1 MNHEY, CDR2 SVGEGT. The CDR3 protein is CASSYSRDRQNTEAFF. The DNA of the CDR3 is TGTGCCAGCAGTTACTCCCGGGACAGGCAAAACACTGAAGCTTTCTTT.

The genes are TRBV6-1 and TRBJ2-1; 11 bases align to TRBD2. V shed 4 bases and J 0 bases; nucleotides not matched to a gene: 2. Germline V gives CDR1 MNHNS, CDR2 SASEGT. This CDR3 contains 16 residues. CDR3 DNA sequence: TGTGCCAGCAGTGTCGGGACTAGCGGCTCCTACAATGAGCAGTTCTTC. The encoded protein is CASSVGTSGSYNEQFF.

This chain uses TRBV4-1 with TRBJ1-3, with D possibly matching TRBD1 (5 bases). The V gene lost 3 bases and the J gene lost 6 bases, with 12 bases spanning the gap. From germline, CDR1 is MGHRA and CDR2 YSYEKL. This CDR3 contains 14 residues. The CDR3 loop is CASSHNLGENTIYF. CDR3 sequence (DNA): TGCGCCAGCAGCCATAATTTAGGGGAAAACACCATATATTTT.

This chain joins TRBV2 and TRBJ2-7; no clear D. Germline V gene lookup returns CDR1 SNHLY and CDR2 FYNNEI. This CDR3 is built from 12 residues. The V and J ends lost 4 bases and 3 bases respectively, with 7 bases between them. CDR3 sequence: CASSVGSYEQYF. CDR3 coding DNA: TGTGCCAGCAGTGTTGGCAGCTACGAGCAGTACTTC.

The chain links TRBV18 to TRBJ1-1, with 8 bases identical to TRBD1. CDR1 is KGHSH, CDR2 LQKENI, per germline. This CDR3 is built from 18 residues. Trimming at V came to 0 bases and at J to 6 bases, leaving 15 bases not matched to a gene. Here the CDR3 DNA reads TGTGCCAGCTCACCACCTGTGGCAGGGGGCGCGTTTATCGCTGAAGCTTTCTTT. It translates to CASSPPVAGGAFIAEAFF.

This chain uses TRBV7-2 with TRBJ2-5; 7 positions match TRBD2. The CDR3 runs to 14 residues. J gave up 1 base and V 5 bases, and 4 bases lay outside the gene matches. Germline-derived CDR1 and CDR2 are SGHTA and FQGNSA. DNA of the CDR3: TGTGCCAGCAGCGCACTAGCGCCCCAAGAGACCCAGTACTTC. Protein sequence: CASSALAPQETQYF.

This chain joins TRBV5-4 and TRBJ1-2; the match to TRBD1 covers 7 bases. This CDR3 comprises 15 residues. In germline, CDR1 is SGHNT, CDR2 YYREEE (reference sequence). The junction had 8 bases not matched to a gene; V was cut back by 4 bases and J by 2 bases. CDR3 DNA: TGTGCCAGCAGCCCAACCGCGGGACAGAACTATGGCTACACCTTC. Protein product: CASSPTAGQNYGYTF. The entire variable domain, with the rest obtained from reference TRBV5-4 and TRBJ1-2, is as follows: ETGVTQSPTHLIKTRGQQVTLRCSSQSGHNTVSWYQQALGQGPQFIFQYYREEENGRGNFPPRFSGLQFPNYSSELNVNALELDDSALYLCASSPTAGQNYGYTFGSGTRLTVV.

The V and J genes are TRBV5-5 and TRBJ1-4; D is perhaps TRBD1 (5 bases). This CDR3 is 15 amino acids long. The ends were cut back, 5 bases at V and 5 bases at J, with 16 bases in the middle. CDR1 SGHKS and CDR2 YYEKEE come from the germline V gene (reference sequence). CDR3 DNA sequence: TGTGCCAGCAGGCTTGCGACAGAAACGAATGAAAAACTGTTTTTT. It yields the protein CASRLATETNEKLFF.

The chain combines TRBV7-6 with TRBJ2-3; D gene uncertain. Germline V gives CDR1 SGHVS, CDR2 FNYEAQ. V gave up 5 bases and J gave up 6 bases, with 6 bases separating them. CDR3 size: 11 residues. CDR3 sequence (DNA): TGTGCCAGCAGCGAGAGGGATACGCAGTATTTT. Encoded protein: CASSERDTQYF.

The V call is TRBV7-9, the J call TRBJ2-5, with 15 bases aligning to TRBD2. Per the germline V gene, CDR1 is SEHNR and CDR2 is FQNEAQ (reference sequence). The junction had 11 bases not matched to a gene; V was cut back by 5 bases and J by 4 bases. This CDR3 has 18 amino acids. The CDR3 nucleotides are TGTGCCAGCAGCCCTAGGGGGACTAGCGGGAGGCCGGGAGAGACCCAGTACTTC. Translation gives CASSPRGTSGRPGETQYF. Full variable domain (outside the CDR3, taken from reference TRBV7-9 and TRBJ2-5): DTGVSQNPRHKITKRGQNVTFRCDPISEHNRLYWYRQTLGQGPEFLTYFQNEAQLEKSRLLSDRFSAERPKGSFSTLEIQRTEQGDSAMYLCASSPRGTSGRPGETQYFGPGTRLLVL.

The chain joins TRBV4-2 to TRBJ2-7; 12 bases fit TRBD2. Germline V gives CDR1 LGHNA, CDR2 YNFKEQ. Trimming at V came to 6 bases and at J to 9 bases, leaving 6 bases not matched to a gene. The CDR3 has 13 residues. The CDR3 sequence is CASSQTSGSGQYF. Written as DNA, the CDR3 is TGTGCCAGCAGTCAGACTAGCGGGAGCGGGCAGTACTTC.

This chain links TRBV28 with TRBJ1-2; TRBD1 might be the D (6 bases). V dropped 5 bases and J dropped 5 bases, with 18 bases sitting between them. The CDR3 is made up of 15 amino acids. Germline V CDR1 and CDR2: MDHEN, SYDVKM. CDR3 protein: CASSQQGKGRYGYTF. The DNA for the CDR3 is TGTGCCAGCAGTCAACAGGGAAAGGGGCGGTATGGCTACACCTTC.

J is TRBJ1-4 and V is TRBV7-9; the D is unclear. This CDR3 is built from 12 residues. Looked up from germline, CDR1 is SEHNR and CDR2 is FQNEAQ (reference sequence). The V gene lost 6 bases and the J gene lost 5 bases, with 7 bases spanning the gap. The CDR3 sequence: CASRQNNEKLFF. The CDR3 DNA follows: TGTGCCAGCAGGCAGAACAATGAAAAACTGTTTTTT.

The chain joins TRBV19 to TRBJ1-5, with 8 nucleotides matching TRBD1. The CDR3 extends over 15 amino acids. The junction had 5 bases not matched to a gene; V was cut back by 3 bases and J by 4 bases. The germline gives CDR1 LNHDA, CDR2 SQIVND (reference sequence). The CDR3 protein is CASSIGTGHNQPQHF. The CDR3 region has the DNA TGTGCCAGTAGTATTGGGACAGGACATAATCAGCCCCAGCATTTT.

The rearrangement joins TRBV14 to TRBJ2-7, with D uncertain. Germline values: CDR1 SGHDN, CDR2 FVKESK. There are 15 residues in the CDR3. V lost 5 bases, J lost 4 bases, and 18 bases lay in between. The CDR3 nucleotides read TGTGCCAGCAGCGCAAGCCGCGCGGTCCCTTACGAGCAGTACTTC. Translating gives CASSASRAVPYEQYF.

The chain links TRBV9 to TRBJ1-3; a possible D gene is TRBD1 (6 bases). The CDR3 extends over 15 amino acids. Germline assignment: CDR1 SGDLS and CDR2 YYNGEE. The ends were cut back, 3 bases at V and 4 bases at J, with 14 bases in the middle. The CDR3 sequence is CASSAIAGEGNTIYF. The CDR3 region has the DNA TGTGCCAGCAGCGCCATAGCAGGGGAGGGAAACACCATATATTTT.

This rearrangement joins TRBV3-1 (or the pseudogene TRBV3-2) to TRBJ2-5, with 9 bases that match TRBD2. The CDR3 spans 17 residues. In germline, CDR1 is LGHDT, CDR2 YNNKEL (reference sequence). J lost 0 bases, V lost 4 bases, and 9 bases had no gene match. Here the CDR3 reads CASSLSLGLANQETQYF. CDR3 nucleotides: TGTGCCAGCAGCCTGAGCCTCGGACTAGCGAACCAAGAGACCCAGTACTTC.

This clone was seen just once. The CDR3 sequence: CASSSRPGGGDTEAFF. The DNA for the CDR3 is TGCGCCAGCAGCTCCAGGCCAGGGGGTGGTGACACTGAAGCTTTCTTT. This chain joins TRBV5-1 and TRBJ1-1; TRBD1 matches 7 bases. In germline, CDR1 is SGHRS, CDR2 YFSETQ. V lost 3 bases and J lost 3; bases outside the gene matches: 11. The length of the CDR3 is 16 residues.

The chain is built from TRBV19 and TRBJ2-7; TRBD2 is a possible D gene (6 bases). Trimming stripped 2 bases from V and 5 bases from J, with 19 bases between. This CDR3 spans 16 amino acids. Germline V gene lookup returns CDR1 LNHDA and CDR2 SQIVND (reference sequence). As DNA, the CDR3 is TGTGCCAGTAGTATAATGGGGTTGGAGGGAAGGGACGAGCAGTACTTC. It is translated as CASSIMGLEGRDEQYF.

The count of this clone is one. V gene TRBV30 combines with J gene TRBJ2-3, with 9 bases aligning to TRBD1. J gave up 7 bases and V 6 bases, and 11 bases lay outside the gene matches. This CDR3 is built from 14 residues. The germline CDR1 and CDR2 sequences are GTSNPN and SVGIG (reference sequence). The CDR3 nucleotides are TGTGCCTGTTCTGGGACAGGGTTCGCCTATACGCAGTATTTT. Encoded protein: CACSGTGFAYTQYF.

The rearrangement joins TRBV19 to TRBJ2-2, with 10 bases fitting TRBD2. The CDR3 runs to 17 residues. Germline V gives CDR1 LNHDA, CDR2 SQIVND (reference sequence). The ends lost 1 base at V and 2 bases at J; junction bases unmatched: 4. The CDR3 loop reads CASSIVPSGGNTGELFF. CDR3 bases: TGTGCCAGTAGTATAGTCCCTAGCGGGGGAAACACCGGGGAGCTGTTTTTT.

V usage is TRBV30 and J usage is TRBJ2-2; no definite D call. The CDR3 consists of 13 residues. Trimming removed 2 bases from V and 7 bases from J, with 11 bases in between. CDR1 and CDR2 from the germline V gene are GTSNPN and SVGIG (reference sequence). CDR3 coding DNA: TGTGCCTGGAGTCCACAGTTGGACGGGGAGCTGTTTTTT. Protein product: CAWSPQLDGELFF. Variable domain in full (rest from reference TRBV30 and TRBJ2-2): SQTIHQWPATLVQPVGSPLSLECTVEGTSNPNLYWYRQAAGRGLQLLFYSVGIGQISSEVPQNLSASRPQDRQFILSSKKLLLSDSGFYLCAWSPQLDGELFFGEGSRLTVL.